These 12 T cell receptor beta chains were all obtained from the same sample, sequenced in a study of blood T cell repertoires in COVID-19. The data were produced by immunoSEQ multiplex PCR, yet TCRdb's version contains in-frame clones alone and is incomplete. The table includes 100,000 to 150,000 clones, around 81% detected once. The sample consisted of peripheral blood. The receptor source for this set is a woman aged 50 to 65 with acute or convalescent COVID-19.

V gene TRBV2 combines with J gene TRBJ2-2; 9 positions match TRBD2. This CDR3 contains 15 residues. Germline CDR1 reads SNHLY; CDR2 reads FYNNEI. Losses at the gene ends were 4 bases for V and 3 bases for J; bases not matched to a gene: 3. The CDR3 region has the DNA TGTGCCAGCAGTGTTGCTAGCGGGGACACCGGGGAGCTGTTTTTT. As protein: CASSVASGDTGELFF.

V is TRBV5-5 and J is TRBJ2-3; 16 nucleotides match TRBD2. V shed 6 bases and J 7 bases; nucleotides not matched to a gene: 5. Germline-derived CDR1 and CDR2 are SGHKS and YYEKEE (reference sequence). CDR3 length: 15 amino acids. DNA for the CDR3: TGTGCCAGCACCAAGGGACTAGCGGGAGGGAATACGCAGTATTTT. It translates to CASTKGLAGGNTQYF.

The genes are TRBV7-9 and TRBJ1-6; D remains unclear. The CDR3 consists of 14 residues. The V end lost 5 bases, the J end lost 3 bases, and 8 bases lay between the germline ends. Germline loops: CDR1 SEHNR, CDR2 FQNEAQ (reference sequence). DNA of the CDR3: TGTGCCAGCAGCCTCCCGGGCTATAATTCACCCCTCCACTTT. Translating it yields CASSLPGYNSPLHF.

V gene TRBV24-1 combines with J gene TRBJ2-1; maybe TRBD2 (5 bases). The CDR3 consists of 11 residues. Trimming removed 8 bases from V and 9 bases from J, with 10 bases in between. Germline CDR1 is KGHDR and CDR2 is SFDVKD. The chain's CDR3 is CATKGSTEQFF. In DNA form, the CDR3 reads TGTGCCACCAAAGGGAGCACTGAGCAGTTCTTC.

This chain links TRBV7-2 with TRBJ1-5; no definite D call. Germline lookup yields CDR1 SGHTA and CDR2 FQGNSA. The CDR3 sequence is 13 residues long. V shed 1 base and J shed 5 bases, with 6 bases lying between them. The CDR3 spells CASSLEFYQPQHF. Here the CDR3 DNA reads TGTGCCAGCAGCTTAGAATTCTATCAGCCCCAGCATTTT.

This CDR3 is CASRPGTPMNTEAFF. The CDR3 DNA follows: TGCGCCAGCAGGCCCGGGACACCCATGAACACTGAAGCTTTCTTT. The gene calls are TRBV5-1 and TRBJ1-1, with D possibly being TRBD1 (6 bases). CDR1 SGHRS and CDR2 YFSETQ come from the germline V gene. CDR3 length: 15 amino acids. V gave up 5 bases and J gave up 0 bases, with 14 bases separating them.

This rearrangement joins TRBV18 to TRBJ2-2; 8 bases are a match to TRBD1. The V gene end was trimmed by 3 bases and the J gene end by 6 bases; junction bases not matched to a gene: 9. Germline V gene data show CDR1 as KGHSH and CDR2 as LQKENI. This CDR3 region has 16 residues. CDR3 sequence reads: CASSPTDREVPGELFF. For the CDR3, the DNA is TGTGCCAGCTCACCTACGGACAGGGAGGTTCCCGGGGAGCTGTTTTTT. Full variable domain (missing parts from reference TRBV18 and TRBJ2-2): NAGVMQNPRHLVRRRGQEARLRCSPMKGHSHVYWYRQLPEEGLKFMVYLQKENIIDESGMPKERFSAEFPKEGPSILRIQQVVRGDSAAYFCASSPTDREVPGELFFGEGSRLTVL.

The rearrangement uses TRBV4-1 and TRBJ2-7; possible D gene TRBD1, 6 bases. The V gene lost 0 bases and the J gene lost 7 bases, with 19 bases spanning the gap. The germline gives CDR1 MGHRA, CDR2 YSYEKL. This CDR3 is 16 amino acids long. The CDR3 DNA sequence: TGCGCCAGCAGCCAAGACCGCACCCAGGGGTCTAGAGAGCAGTACTTC. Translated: CASSQDRTQGSREQYF.

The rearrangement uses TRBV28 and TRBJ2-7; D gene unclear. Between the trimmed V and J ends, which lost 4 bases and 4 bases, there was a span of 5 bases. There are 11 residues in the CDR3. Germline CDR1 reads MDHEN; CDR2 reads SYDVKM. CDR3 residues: CASSSPYEQYF. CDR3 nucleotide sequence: TGTGCCAGCAGTTCTCCTTACGAGCAGTACTTC.

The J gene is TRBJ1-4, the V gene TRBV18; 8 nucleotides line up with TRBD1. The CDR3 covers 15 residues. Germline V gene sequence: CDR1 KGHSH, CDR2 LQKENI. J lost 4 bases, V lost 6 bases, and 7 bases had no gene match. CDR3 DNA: TGTGCCAGCTCCGCGGGACAGGCTAATAATGAAAAACTGTTTTTT. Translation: CASSAGQANNEKLFF.

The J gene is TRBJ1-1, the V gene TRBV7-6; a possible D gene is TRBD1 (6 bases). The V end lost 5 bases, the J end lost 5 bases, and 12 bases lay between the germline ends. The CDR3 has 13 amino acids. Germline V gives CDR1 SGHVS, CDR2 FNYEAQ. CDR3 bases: TGTGCCAGCAGCAGACAGGATGCAACTGAAGCTTTCTTT. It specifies CASSRQDATEAFF. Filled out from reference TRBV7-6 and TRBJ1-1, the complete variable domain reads GAGVSQSPRYKVTKRGQDVALRCDPISGHVSLYWYRQALGQGPEFLTYFNYEAQQDKSGLPNDRFSAERPEGSISTLTIQRTEQRDSAMYRCASSRQDATEAFFGQGTRLTVV.

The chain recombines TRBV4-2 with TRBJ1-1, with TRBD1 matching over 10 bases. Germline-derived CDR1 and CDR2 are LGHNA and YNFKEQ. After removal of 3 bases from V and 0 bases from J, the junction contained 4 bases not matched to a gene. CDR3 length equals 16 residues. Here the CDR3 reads CASSQGQGSMNTEAFF. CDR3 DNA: TGTGCCAGCAGCCAGGGACAGGGGTCAATGAACACTGAAGCTTTCTTT.